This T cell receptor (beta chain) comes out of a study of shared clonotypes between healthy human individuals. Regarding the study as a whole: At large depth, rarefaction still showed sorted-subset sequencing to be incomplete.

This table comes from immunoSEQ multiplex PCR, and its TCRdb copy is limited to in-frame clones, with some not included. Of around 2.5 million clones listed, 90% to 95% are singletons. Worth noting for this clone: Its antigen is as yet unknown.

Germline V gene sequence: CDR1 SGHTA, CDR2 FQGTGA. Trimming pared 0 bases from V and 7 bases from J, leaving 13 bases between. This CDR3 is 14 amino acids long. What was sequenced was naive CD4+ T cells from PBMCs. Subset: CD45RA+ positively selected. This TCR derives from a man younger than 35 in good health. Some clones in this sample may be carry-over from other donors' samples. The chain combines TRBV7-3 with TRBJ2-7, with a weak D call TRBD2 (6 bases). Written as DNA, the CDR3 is TGTGCCAGCAGCTTAACCAGCGGGTTAAAAGAGCAGTACTTC. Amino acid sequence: CASSLTSGLKEQYF.